This TCR beta chain was recorded in a study of T cells after yellow fever vaccination. About the study: Preparation of the low-cell-number fractions used SMART-Seq v4 Ultra Low Input. Findings and limits, study-wide: Contamination of FACS-sorted repertoires by abundant clonotypes from the bulk population could occur. The secondary T-cell response peaked on day 5, not day 15, but was weaker.

TCRdb re-called the 5' RACE reads with MiXCR, one entry per CDR3 protein. The sample has a few hundred thousand distinct CDR3 sequences, roughly 8.7% seen once. The germline V gene encodes CDR1 LNHDA and CDR2 SQIVND (reference sequence). Trimming removed 2 bases at V and 7 bases at J, with 9 bases between. The length of the CDR3 is 13 residues. In regard to this clonotype: Its antigen is undetermined.

This sequence joins TRBV19 and TRBJ1-5; D possibly corresponds to TRBD1 (5 bases). This sequence originates from a young man who received the YFV17D yellow fever vaccine. Sequencing used PBMCs, obtained on the day of the first yellow fever vaccination. CDR3: CASSIWGEQPQHF. The CDR3 coding sequence is TGTGCCAGTAGTATATGGGGGGAACAGCCCCAGCATTTT.